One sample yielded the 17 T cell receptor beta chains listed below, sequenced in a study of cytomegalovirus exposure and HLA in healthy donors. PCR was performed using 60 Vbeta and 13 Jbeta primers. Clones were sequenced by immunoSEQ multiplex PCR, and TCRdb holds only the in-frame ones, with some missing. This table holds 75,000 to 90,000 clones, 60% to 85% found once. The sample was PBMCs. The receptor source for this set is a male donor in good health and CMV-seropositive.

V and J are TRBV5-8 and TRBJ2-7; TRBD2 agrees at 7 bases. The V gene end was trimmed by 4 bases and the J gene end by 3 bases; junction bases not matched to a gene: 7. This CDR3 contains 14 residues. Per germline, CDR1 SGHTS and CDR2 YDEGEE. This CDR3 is CASSARGGNYEQYF. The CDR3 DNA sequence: TGTGCCAGCAGCGCGCGGGGAGGGAACTACGAGCAGTACTTC.

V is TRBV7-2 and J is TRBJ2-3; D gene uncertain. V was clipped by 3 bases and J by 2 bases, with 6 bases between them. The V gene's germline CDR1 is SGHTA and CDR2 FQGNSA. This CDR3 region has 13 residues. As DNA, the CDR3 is TGTGCCAGCAGCTTCGGGTTCACAGATACGCAGTATTTT. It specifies CASSFGFTDTQYF. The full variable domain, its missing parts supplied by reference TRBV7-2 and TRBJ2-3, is GAGVSQSPSNKVTEKGKDVELRCDPISGHTALYWYRQSLGQGLEFLIYFQGNSAPDKSGLPSDRFSAERTGGSVSTLTIQRTQQEDSAVYLCASSFGFTDTQYFGPGTRLTVL.

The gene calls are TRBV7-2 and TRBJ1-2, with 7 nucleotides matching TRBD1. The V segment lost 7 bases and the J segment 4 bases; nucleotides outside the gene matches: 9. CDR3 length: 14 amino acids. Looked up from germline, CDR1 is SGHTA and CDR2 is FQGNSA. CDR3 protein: CASIAKGAGYGYTF. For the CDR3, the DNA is TGTGCCAGCATCGCCAAGGGGGCCGGCTATGGCTACACCTTC.

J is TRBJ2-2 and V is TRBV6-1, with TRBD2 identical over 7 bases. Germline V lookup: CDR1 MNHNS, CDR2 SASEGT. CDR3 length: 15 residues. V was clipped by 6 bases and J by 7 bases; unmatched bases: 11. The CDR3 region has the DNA TGTGCCAGCAGATTATGGCGGGAGTATAGCGGGGAGCTGTTTTTT. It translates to CASRLWREYSGELFF.

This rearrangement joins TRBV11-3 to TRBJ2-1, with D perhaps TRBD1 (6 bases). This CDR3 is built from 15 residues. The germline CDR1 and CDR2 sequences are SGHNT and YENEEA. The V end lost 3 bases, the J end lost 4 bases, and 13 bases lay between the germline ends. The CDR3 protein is CASSFRTATYNEQFF. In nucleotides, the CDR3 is TGTGCCAGCAGCTTCAGGACAGCGACGTACAATGAGCAGTTCTTC. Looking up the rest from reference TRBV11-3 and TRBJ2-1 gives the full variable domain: EAGVVQSPRYKIIEKKQPVAFWCNPISGHNTLYWYLQNLGQGPELLIRYENEEAVDDSQLPKDRFSAERLKGVDSTLKIQPAELGDSAVYLCASSFRTATYNEQFFGPGTRLTVL.

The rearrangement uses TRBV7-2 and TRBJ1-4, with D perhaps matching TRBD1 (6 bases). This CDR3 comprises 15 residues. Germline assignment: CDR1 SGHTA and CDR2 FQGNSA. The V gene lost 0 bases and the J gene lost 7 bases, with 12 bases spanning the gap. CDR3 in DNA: TGTGCCAGCAGCTTAGCTCGACAGGAAGGTGAAAAACTGTTTTTT. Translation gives CASSLARQEGEKLFF.

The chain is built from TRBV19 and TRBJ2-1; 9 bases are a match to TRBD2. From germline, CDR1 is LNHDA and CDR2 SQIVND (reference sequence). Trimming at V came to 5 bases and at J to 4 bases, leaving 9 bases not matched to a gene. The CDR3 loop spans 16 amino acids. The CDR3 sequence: CASSLGARGGYNEQFF. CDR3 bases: TGTGCCAGTAGTTTGGGGGCGCGGGGGGGATACAATGAGCAGTTCTTC. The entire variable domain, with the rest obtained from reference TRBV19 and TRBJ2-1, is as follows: DGGITQSPKYLFRKEGQNVTLSCEQNLNHDAMYWYRQDPGQGLRLIYYSQIVNDFQKGDIAEGYSVSREKKESFPLTVTSAQKNPTAFYLCASSLGARGGYNEQFFGPGTRLTVL.

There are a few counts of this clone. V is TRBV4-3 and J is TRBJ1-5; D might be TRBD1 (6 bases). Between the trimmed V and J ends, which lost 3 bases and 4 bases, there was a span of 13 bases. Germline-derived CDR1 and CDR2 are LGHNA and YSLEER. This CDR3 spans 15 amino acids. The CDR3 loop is CASSQDGQWNQPQHF. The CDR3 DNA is TGCGCCAGCAGCCAGGACGGACAGTGGAATCAGCCCCAGCATTTT.

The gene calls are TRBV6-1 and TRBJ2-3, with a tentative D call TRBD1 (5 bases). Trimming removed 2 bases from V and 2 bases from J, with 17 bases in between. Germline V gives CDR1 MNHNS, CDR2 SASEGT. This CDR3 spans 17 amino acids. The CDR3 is CASSEHGASRYTDTQYF. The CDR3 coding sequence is TGTGCCAGCAGTGAACATGGGGCCAGCCGATACACAGATACGCAGTATTTT.

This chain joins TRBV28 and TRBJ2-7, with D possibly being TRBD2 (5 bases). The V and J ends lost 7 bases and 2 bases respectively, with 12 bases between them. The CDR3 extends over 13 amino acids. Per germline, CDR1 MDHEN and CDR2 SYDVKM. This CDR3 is CASIRSGPYEQYF. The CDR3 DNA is TGTGCCAGCATACGGAGCGGTCCCTACGAGCAGTACTTC.

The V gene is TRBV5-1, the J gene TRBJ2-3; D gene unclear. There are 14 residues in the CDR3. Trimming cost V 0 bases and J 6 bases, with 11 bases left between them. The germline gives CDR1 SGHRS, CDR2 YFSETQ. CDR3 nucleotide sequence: TGCGCCAGCAGCTTGGGCGAGGCTGGGGATACGCAGTATTTT. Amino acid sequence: CASSLGEAGDTQYF.

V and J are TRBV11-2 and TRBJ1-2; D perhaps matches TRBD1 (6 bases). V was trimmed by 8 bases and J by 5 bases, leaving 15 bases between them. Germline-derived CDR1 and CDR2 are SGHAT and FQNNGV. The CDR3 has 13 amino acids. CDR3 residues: CASRYPGQYGYTF. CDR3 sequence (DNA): TGTGCCAGCCGCTACCCCGGACAGTATGGCTACACCTTC.

CDR3 bases: TGTGCCAGCAGCCAACGCGACAGGGGGGGATACGAGCAGTACTTC. This encodes CASSQRDRGGYEQYF. The chain couples TRBV5-5 to TRBJ2-7; TRBD1 agrees at 9 bases. The trim removed 4 bases at V and 4 bases at J, leaving 9 bases unmatched. This CDR3 has 15 amino acids. Germline values: CDR1 SGHKS, CDR2 YYEKEE (reference sequence). The full variable domain, its missing parts supplied by reference TRBV5-5 and TRBJ2-7, is DAGVTQSPTHLIKTRGQQVTLRCSPISGHKSVSWYQQVLGQGPQFIFQYYEKEERGRGNFPDRFSARQFPNYSSELNVNALLLGDSALYLCASSQRDRGGYEQYFGPGTRLTVT.

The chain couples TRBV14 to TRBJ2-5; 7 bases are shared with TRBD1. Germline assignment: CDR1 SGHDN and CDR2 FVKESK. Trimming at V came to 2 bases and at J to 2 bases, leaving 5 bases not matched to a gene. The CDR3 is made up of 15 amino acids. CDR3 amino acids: CASSQLRQGQETQYF. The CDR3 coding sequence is TGTGCCAGCAGCCAACTGAGACAGGGACAAGAGACCCAGTACTTC.

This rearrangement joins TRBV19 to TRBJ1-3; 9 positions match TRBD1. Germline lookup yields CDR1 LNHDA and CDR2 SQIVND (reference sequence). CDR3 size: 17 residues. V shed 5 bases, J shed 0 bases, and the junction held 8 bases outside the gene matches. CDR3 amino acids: CASSPRTGVDSGNTIYF. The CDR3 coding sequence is TGTGCCAGTAGTCCAAGGACAGGGGTCGACTCTGGAAACACCATATATTTT. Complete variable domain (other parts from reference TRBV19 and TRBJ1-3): DGGITQSPKYLFRKEGQNVTLSCEQNLNHDAMYWYRQDPGQGLRLIYYSQIVNDFQKGDIAEGYSVSREKKESFPLTVTSAQKNPTAFYLCASSPRTGVDSGNTIYFGEGSWLTVV.

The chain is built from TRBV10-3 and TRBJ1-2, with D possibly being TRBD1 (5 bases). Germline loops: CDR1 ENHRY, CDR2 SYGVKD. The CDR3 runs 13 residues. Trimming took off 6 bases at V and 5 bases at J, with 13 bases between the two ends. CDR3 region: CAIRSPDTYGYTF. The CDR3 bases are TGTGCCATCAGATCTCCGGACACATATGGCTACACCTTC.

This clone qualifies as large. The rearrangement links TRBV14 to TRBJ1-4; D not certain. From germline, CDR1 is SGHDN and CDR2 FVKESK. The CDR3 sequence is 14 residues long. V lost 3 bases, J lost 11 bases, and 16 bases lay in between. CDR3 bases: TGTGCCAGCAGCCAGTGGAGTTCCGAACGGAAACTGTTTTTT. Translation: CASSQWSSERKLFF.